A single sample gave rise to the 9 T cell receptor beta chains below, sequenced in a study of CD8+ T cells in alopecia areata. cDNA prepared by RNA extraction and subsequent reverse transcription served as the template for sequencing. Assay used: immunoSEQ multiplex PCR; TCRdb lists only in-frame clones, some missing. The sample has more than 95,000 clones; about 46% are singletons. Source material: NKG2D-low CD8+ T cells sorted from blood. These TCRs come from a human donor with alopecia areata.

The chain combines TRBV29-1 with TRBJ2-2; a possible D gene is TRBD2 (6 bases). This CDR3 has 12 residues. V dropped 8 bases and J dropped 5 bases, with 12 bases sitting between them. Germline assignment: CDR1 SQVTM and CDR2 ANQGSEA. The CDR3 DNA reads TGCAGCCTCCAGGGAGGAACCGGGGAGCTGTTTTTT. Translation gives CSLQGGTGELFF.

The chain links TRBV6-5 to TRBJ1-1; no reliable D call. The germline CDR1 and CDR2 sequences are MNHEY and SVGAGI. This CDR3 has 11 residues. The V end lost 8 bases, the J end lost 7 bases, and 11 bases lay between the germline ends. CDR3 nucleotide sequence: TGTGCCAGCCGCTACGGCCTTGAAGCTTTCTTT. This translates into CASRYGLEAFF.

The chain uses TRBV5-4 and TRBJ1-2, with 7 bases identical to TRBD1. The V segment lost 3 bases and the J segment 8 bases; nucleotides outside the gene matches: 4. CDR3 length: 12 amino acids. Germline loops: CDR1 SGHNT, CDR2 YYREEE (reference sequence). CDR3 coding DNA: TGTGCCAGCAGCTCGACAGGGTACGGCTACACCTTC. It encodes CASSSTGYGYTF. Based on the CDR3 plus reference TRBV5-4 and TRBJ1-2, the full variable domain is ETGVTQSPTHLIKTRGQQVTLRCSSQSGHNTVSWYQQALGQGPQFIFQYYREEENGRGNFPPRFSGLQFPNYSSELNVNALELDDSALYLCASSSTGYGYTFGSGTRLTVV.

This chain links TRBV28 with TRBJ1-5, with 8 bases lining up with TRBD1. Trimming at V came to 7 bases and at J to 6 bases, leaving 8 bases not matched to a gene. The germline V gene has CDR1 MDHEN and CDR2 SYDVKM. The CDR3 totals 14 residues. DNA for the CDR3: TGTGCCAGCACCCTAGGACAGGGAAGTCAGCCCCAGCATTTT. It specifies CASTLGQGSQPQHF.

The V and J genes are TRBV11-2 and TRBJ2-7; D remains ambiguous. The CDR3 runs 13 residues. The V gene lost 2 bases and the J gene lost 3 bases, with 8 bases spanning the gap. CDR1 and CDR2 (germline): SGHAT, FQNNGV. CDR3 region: CASSLRPIYEQYF. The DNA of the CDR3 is TGTGCCAGCAGCTTACGGCCGATCTACGAGCAGTACTTC. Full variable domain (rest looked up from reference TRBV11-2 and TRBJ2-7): EAGVAQSPRYKIIEKRQSVAFWCNPISGHATLYWYQQILGQGPKLLIQFQNNGVVDDSQLPKDRFSAERLKGVDSTLKIQPAKLEDSAVYLCASSLRPIYEQYFGPGTRLTVT.

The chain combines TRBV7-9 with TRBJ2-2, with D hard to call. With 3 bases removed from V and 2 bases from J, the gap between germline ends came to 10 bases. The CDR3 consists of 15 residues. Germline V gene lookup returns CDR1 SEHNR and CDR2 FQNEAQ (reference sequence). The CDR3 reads CASSFELSNTGELFF. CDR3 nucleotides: TGTGCCAGCAGCTTTGAACTATCCAACACCGGGGAGCTGTTTTTT. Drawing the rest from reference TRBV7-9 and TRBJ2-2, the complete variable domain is DTGVSQNPRHKITKRGQNVTFRCDPISEHNRLYWYRQTLGQGPEFLTYFQNEAQLEKSRLLSDRFSAERPKGSFSTLEIQRTEQGDSAMYLCASSFELSNTGELFFGEGSRLTVL.

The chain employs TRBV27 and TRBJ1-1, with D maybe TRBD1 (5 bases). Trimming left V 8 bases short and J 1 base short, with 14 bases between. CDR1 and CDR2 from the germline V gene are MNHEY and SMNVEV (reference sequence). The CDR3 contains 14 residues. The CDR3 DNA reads TGTGCCAGCGCAGGGAATGGGGGGAACACTGAAGCTTTCTTT. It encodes CASAGNGGNTEAFF.

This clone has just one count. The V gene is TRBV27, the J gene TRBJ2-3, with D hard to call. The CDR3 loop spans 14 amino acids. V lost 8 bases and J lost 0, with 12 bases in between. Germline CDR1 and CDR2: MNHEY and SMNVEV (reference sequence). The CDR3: CASSSGISTDTQYF. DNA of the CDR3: TGTGCCAGCTCATCCGGAATTAGCACAGATACGCAGTATTTT.

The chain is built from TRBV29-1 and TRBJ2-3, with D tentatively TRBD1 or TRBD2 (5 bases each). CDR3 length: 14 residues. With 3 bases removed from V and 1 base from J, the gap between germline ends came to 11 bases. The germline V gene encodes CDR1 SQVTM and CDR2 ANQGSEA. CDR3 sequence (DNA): TGCAGCGTTGAGGCGCAGGGAGGCACAGATACGCAGTATTTT. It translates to CSVEAQGGTDTQYF.